These 14 T cell receptor beta chains share one sample of origin, sequenced in a study of cytomegalovirus exposure and HLA in healthy donors (TCRdb year 2017). The receptor library was made with the immunoSEQ multiplex PCR assay. For the multiplex PCR, a mixture combining 60 forward primers for TCR Vbeta segments and 13 reverse primers for TCR Jbeta segments was used. This is the immuneACCESS table as TCRdb keeps it, with only in-frame sequences that have V and J called. A part of the clones is gone; compared with another copy, unresolved V genes explain less than half, and the rest is unexplained. This sample comprises roughly 290,000 clones, approximately 90% of them detected only once. In total, the top ten clones hold about 2.5% of the sample. The material sequenced was PBMCs. The receptors stem from a woman between 18 and 29 years old in good health and CMV-seronegative.

This chain links TRBV11-1 with TRBJ2-1; 10 bases fit TRBD2. The V and J ends lost 0 bases and 9 bases, in that order; junction bases with no gene match: 5. Germline assignment: CDR1 SGHAT and CDR2 FQDESV (reference sequence). The CDR3 runs to 15 residues. In nucleotides, the CDR3 is TGTGCCAGCAGCTTAGCCGGGACTAGCGTTATTGAGCAGTTCTTC. It translates to CASSLAGTSVIEQFF. Looking up the rest from reference TRBV11-1 and TRBJ2-1 gives the full variable domain: EAEVAQSPRYKITEKSQAVAFWCDPISGHATLYWYRQILGQGPELLVQFQDESVVDDSQLPKDRFSAERLKGVDSTLKIQPAELGDSAMYLCASSLAGTSVIEQFFGPGTRLTVL.

V and J are TRBV27 and TRBJ2-3, with D tentatively TRBD2 (7 bases). Per germline, CDR1 MNHEY and CDR2 SMNVEV (reference sequence). V lost 8 bases and J 7 bases, leaving 16 bases between the germline ends. The CDR3 runs to 13 residues. The CDR3 protein is CASVPEGGHTQYF. CDR3 coding DNA: TGTGCCAGCGTTCCGGAGGGGGGGCATACGCAGTATTTT.

The V and J genes are TRBV6-5 and TRBJ1-1, with a weak D call TRBD1 (6 bases). V dropped 6 bases and J dropped 2 bases, with 7 bases sitting between them. The V gene's germline CDR1 is MNHEY and CDR2 SVGAGI. The CDR3 runs to 12 residues. The CDR3 region has the DNA TGTGCCAGCAGGACAGGAAACACTGAAGCTTTCTTT. Its protein product is CASRTGNTEAFF.

J is TRBJ2-4 and V is TRBV2, with D tentatively TRBD1 (5 bases). This CDR3 is 12 amino acids long. In germline, CDR1 is SNHLY, CDR2 FYNNEI. V lost 6 bases and J lost 6, with 9 bases in between. For the CDR3, the DNA is TGTGCCAGCAGACCCGACAGAAACATTCAGTACTTC. Protein product: CASRPDRNIQYF.

The chain recombines TRBV7-2 with TRBJ2-7; D might be TRBD2 (6 bases). Germline values: CDR1 SGHTA, CDR2 FQGNSA. This CDR3 has 13 amino acids. Trimming took off 3 bases at V and 9 bases at J, with 15 bases between the two ends. The CDR3 DNA reads TGTGCCAGCAGCTTTCCCGGATCCGGGGGGCAGTACTTC. Translated: CASSFPGSGGQYF.

V is TRBV14 and J is TRBJ2-7; TRBD1 matches 7 bases. The CDR3 has 13 residues. V trimming: 5 bases; J trimming: 3 bases; junction bases outside the gene matches: 4. Germline CDR1 is SGHDN and CDR2 is FVKESK. The CDR3 is CASSEWDSYEQYF. The CDR3 bases are TGTGCCAGCAGCGAATGGGACAGCTACGAGCAGTACTTC.

The rearrangement joins TRBV9 to TRBJ2-3, with 7 bases aligning to TRBD1. The CDR3 loop spans 12 amino acids. After removal of 7 bases from V and 6 bases from J, the junction contained 5 bases not matched to a gene. The germline V gene has CDR1 SGDLS and CDR2 YYNGEE. As DNA, the CDR3 is TGTGCCAGCTCCGAGGGGGCGGATACGCAGTATTTT. Its translation is CASSEGADTQYF.

The CDR3 region is CASSNPGTGAADTQYF. CDR3 bases: TGTGCCAGCAGCAACCCCGGGACAGGGGCAGCAGATACGCAGTATTTT. The genes are TRBV9 and TRBJ2-3, with 10 positions matching TRBD1. This CDR3 has 16 residues. Losses at the gene ends were 4 bases for V and 4 bases for J; bases not matched to a gene: 9. Germline loops: CDR1 SGDLS, CDR2 YYNGEE.

V is TRBV2 and J is TRBJ2-2; 9 bases fit TRBD1. J lost 7 bases, V lost 8 bases, and 8 bases had no gene match. The CDR3 loop spans 14 amino acids. CDR1 is SNHLY and CDR2 is FYNNEI in the germline V gene. CDR3 sequence (DNA): TGTGCCAGCCGTCCCGGGACAGGGAACGGGGAGCTGTTTTTT. Translating it yields CASRPGTGNGELFF.

The V call is TRBV4-1, the J call TRBJ2-5; 9 positions match TRBD2. V was pared by 1 base and J by 3 bases, with 12 bases of the junction left unmatched. In germline, CDR1 is MGHRA, CDR2 YSYEKL. The CDR3 contains 18 residues. The CDR3 loop reads CASSQVLAGIPTKETQYF. In nucleotides, the CDR3 is TGCGCCAGCAGCCAAGTTCTAGCGGGGATACCGACCAAAGAGACCCAGTACTTC.

This clone was seen a handful of times. The chain joins TRBV6-1 to TRBJ2-7; D may be TRBD1 (5 bases). Trimming took off 2 bases at V and 3 bases at J, with 14 bases between the two ends. This CDR3 is built from 15 residues. CDR1 MNHNS and CDR2 SASEGT come from the germline V gene. Here the CDR3 reads CASSEPKSTVYEQYF. CDR3 bases: TGTGCCAGCAGTGAACCTAAGTCGACAGTCTACGAGCAGTACTTC.

This CDR3 is CASSLYLISGNTIYF. For the CDR3, the DNA is TGTGCCAGCAGCTTATACCTAATCTCTGGAAACACCATATATTTT. The chain recombines TRBV11-2 with TRBJ1-3, with D unresolved. CDR1 and CDR2 from the germline V gene are SGHAT and FQNNGV. Trimming removed 2 bases at V and 0 bases at J, with 8 bases between. The CDR3 extends over 15 amino acids.

This chain links TRBV6-1 with TRBJ2-7, with 12 bases lining up with TRBD1. The CDR3 extends over 15 amino acids. J lost 6 bases, V lost 3 bases, and 6 bases had no gene match. In germline, CDR1 is MNHNS, CDR2 SASEGT. In DNA form, the CDR3 reads TGTGCCAGCAGTGACGGGACAGGGGGCTATCTCGAGCAGTACTTC. Translation gives CASSDGTGGYLEQYF.

This chain's CDR3 is CASSPGHSGNTIYF. CDR3 bases: TGTGCCAGCAGCCCCGGTCACTCTGGAAACACCATATATTTT. The chain couples TRBV5-8 to TRBJ1-3; D is unclear. Trimming removed 4 bases at V and 0 bases at J, with 8 bases between. The CDR3 length is 14 residues. Germline CDR1 and CDR2: SGHTS and YDEGEE.